This entry lists 21 T cell receptor beta chains sequenced from one sample in a study of OX40 agonist ivuxolimab in advanced cancers. Method: immunoSEQ multiplex PCR; TCRdb's copy keeps in-frame clones and lacks some. The top ten hold about 0.76% of the sample, which has some 67,000 clones, about 85% seen once. The sequences come from CD4+ or CD8+ T cells sorted from blood, collected in a trial of the OX40 agonist ivuxolimab. These receptors were obtained from an adult with an advanced solid tumor such as melanoma, head and neck, liver or kidney cancer.

This clone was counted between two and nine times. The chain employs TRBV11-2 and TRBJ1-4; D uncertain. Germline V gene data show CDR1 as SGHAT and CDR2 as FQNNGV. The CDR3 has 15 residues. V dropped 1 base and J dropped 4 bases, with 10 bases sitting between them. This CDR3 is CASSLGQTYNEKLFF. DNA for the CDR3: TGTGCCAGCAGCTTAGGGCAGACCTATAATGAAAAACTGTTTTTT.

The gene calls are TRBV7-2 and TRBJ2-7; 9 nucleotides agree with TRBD2. The CDR3 extends over 15 amino acids. Germline V gene data show CDR1 as SGHTA and CDR2 as FQGNSA. V was pared by 0 bases and J by 5 bases, with 5 bases of the junction left unmatched. CDR3 coding DNA: TGTGCCAGCAGCTTAGCAAGGCGGGGGGGCCACGAGCAGTACTTC. Its translation is CASSLARRGGHEQYF.

The rearrangement joins TRBV28 to TRBJ1-1; the match to TRBD1 covers 11 bases. The junction had 9 bases not matched to a gene; V was cut back by 5 bases and J by 4 bases. Germline CDR1 reads MDHEN; CDR2 reads SYDVKM. CDR3 length: 16 amino acids. The CDR3 region has the DNA TGTGCCAGCAGTCTCCTCCCGGGACAGGGGGGCACTGAAGCTTTCTTT. Translated, it gives CASSLLPGQGGTEAFF.

The V call is TRBV4-2, the J call TRBJ2-1; 7 bases are a match to TRBD2. Germline V gene data show CDR1 as LGHNA and CDR2 as YNFKEQ. V lost 0 bases, J lost 9 bases, and 14 bases stayed unmatched. The CDR3 loop spans 17 amino acids. The CDR3 is CASSQDLSGLGYGEQFF. CDR3 nucleotides: TGTGCCAGCAGCCAAGATTTATCAGGACTAGGGTACGGTGAGCAGTTCTTC.

V and J are TRBV6-1 and TRBJ2-3; D uncertain. Germline V gene lookup returns CDR1 MNHNS and CDR2 SASEGT. Trimming stripped 7 bases from V and 1 base from J, with 15 bases between. The CDR3 extends over 15 amino acids. Here the CDR3 reads CASTSYTFGTDTQYF. CDR3 DNA sequence: TGTGCCAGCACCTCCTATACGTTCGGCACAGATACGCAGTATTTT.

J is TRBJ2-1 and V is TRBV5-1; D gene ambiguous. The V and J ends lost 0 bases and 4 bases respectively, with 8 bases between them. The CDR3 spans 14 residues. Germline-derived CDR1 and CDR2 are SGHRS and YFSETQ. CDR3 bases: TGCGCCAGCAGCTTGGGAAACGAATACAATGAGCAGTTCTTC. Amino acid sequence: CASSLGNEYNEQFF.

This rearrangement joins TRBV18 to TRBJ2-5; TRBD1 agrees at 8 bases. V gave up 8 bases and J gave up 4 bases; unmatched junction bases: 12. CDR1 and CDR2 from the germline V gene are KGHSH and LQKENI. The CDR3 has 15 residues. The CDR3, as DNA: TGTGCCAGCCGTCCCGGACAGGGCCTAGGAGAGACCCAGTACTTC. Translated, it gives CASRPGQGLGETQYF.

V and J are TRBV16 and TRBJ2-2; D is uncertain. V was trimmed by 0 bases and J by 5 bases, leaving 4 bases between them. Per germline, CDR1 KGHSY and CDR2 FQNENV. CDR3 length: 13 residues. For the CDR3, the DNA is TGTGCCAGCAGCCAATCCATTACCGGGGAGCTGTTTTTT. It is translated as CASSQSITGELFF.

The rearrangement links TRBV5-1 to TRBJ2-5, with TRBD2 identical over 8 bases. Germline V gene sequence: CDR1 SGHRS, CDR2 YFSETQ. Trimming cost V 0 bases and J 1 base; bases outside gene matches: 5. This CDR3 is built from 16 residues. The CDR3 reads CASSLVSGVTQETQYF. As DNA, the CDR3 is TGCGCCAGCAGCTTGGTTAGCGGGGTTACCCAAGAGACCCAGTACTTC. Together with reference TRBV5-1 and TRBJ2-5, the CDR3 gives the full variable domain: KAGVTQTPRYLIKTRGQQVTLSCSPISGHRSVSWYQQTPGQGLQFLFEYFSETQRNKGNFPGRFSGRQFSNSRSEMNVSTLELGDSALYLCASSLVSGVTQETQYFGPGTRLLVL.

The chain employs TRBV7-9 and TRBJ2-2, with unresolved D. Trimming removed 3 bases from V and 6 bases from J, with 8 bases in between. The CDR3 extends over 13 amino acids. Looked up from germline, CDR1 is SEHNR and CDR2 is FQNEAQ (reference sequence). The CDR3 nucleotides read TGTGCCAGCAGCTTTGAGCGTGCCGGGGAGCTGTTTTTT. Residues: CASSFERAGELFF.

The chain links TRBV28 to TRBJ1-1, with 7 bases aligning to TRBD1. The V gene's germline CDR1 is MDHEN and CDR2 SYDVKM. CDR3 size: 14 residues. The V and J ends lost 6 bases and 4 bases, in that order; junction bases with no gene match: 8. The chain's CDR3 is CASSPGGSGTEAFF. Written as DNA, the CDR3 is TGTGCCAGCAGCCCAGGGGGGTCGGGCACTGAAGCTTTCTTT.

This sequence joins TRBV19 and TRBJ2-2, with TRBD2 identical over 9 bases. The junction had 5 bases not matched to a gene; V was cut back by 6 bases and J by 3 bases. Germline V gene sequence: CDR1 LNHDA, CDR2 SQIVND (reference sequence). CDR3 length equals 15 residues. CDR3 protein: CASRLAGEYTGELFF. CDR3 bases: TGTGCCAGTAGATTAGCGGGGGAATACACCGGGGAGCTGTTTTTT.

The chain is built from TRBV19 and TRBJ1-4; D remains unclear. V was trimmed by 0 bases and J by 8 bases, leaving 13 bases between them. This CDR3 is 15 amino acids long. The V gene's germline CDR1 is LNHDA and CDR2 SQIVND (reference sequence). The CDR3 bases are TGTGCCAGTAGTATAGAAGACAATCCCTACGAAAAACTGTTTTTT. Translation gives CASSIEDNPYEKLFF.

The V call is TRBV11-3, the J call TRBJ2-1; 7 nucleotides line up with TRBD2. J was trimmed by 0 bases and V by 4 bases; bases with no gene match: 3. The germline V gene encodes CDR1 SGHNT and CDR2 YENEEA. This CDR3 contains 15 residues. The CDR3: CASSWGGSSYNEQFF. In DNA form, the CDR3 reads TGTGCCAGCAGCTGGGGCGGGAGCTCCTACAATGAGCAGTTCTTC.

The chain recombines TRBV6-5 with TRBJ1-1; no reliable D call. V shed 0 bases and J shed 0 bases, with 8 bases lying between them. Germline V CDR1 and CDR2: MNHEY, SVGAGI. The CDR3 covers 15 residues. CDR3 in amino acids: CASSYSALLNTEAFF. Written as DNA, the CDR3 is TGTGCCAGCAGTTACTCGGCCTTGCTGAACACTGAAGCTTTCTTT.

This clone appeared once. The chain employs TRBV28 and TRBJ1-2, with D perhaps TRBD1 (6 bases). The V and J ends lost 1 base and 4 bases respectively, with 7 bases between them. The CDR3 sequence is 13 residues long. Germline V gene lookup returns CDR1 MDHEN and CDR2 SYDVKM. CDR3 in amino acids: CASSLSRGYGYTF. CDR3 bases: TGTGCCAGCAGTTTATCCAGGGGCTATGGCTACACCTTC.

The chain carries TRBV7-9 and TRBJ2-7; TRBD1 agrees at 9 bases. With 7 bases clipped from V and 2 bases from J, the junction kept 6 bases outside the gene matches. The CDR3 contains 14 residues. Germline CDR1 and CDR2: SEHNR and FQNEAQ (reference sequence). The chain's CDR3 is CASNRGQGAYEQYF. CDR3 sequence (DNA): TGTGCCAGCAACAGGGGGCAGGGGGCCTACGAGCAGTACTTC.

The V gene is TRBV7-2, the J gene TRBJ2-3; 10 positions match TRBD2. V shed 1 base and J 10 bases; nucleotides not matched to a gene: 5. Germline lookup yields CDR1 SGHTA and CDR2 FQGNSA. This CDR3 contains 14 residues. Here the CDR3 reads CASSLVEAGGAQYF. The CDR3 DNA reads as TGTGCCAGCAGCTTAGTAGAAGCGGGAGGGGCGCAGTATTTT.

The chain has TRBV23-1 and TRBJ2-7, with D perhaps TRBD2 (5 bases). TRBV23-1 is an open reading frame, and its role is uncertain. This CDR3 comprises 17 residues. Deletions cut 1 base from V and 6 bases from J, with 22 bases between. CDR3 DNA: TGCGCCAGCAGTCAATTGGTCGAGGGAACTCCCGGCGGCGAGCAGTACTTC. It encodes CASSQLVEGTPGGEQYF.

This clone showed up just once. V gene TRBV7-3 combines with J gene TRBJ2-7; TRBD2 might be the D (5 bases). The CDR3 runs 13 residues. V gave up 5 bases and J gave up 2 bases, with 10 bases separating them. Germline V CDR1 and CDR2: SGHTA, FQGTGA. CDR3 protein: CASSLDGTYEQYF. As DNA, the CDR3 is TGTGCCAGCAGCCTGGACGGGACCTACGAGCAGTACTTC.

The chain uses TRBV15 and TRBJ2-4; TRBD1 matches 8 bases. The germline V gene has CDR1 LNHNV and CDR2 YYDKDF (reference sequence). V dropped 4 bases and J dropped 6; count of bases not matched to a gene: 8. The CDR3 is 15 amino acids. This chain's CDR3 is CATSKPGGAGNIQYF. Here the CDR3 DNA reads TGTGCCACCAGCAAACCAGGGGGCGCTGGAAACATTCAGTACTTC.